The T cell receptor beta chain under discussion was sequenced for a study of Ad26.COV2.S vaccination and SARS-CoV-2 variants. Study-wide background: Once or twice, 56 days apart, Ad26.COV2.S was delivered intramuscularly.

Only in-frame clones appear in the TCRdb table, and some are missing; sequencing was by immunoSEQ multiplex PCR. The table has approximately 480,000 clones, roughly 85% seen once. Germline V gives CDR1 MRHNA, CDR2 SNTAGT. The CDR3 covers 15 residues. Trimming shortened V by 4 bases and J by 6 bases, and 19 bases separated the two germline ends. Stated treatment: some 20 received Ad26.COV2.S at low or high dose, single or two shots; about 5 received placebo; per-sample allocation not given. Sampling was done on day 63 after the first vaccine or placebo injection. Material: peripheral blood, obtained in a trial of Ad26.COV2.S vaccine versus placebo. The chain links TRBV6-4 to TRBJ2-7; TRBD2 is a possible D gene (6 bases). The clonotype comes from a person aged 18-65 years who received the Ad26.COV2.S COVID-19 vaccine or a placebo. The DNA of the CDR3 is TGTGCCAGCAGTGTTTTCGCGGGAAGCGGGTCCGAGCAGTACTTC. Its translation is CASSVFAGSGSEQYF.